This is a list of T cell receptor beta chains from one sample in a study of graft-versus-host responses after intestinal transplantation. The repertoire was sequenced with immunoSEQ multiplex PCR; TCRdb's copy has only in-frame clones and lacks some. This repertoire shows approximately 54,000 clones, approximately 88% found once; its top ten account for 0.35% to 0.55%. The antigens these receptors bind are not known. This specimen was unstimulated CD4+ T cells sorted from spleen or lymph node cells, taken before transplant. The source of these receptors is a human donor who was the organ donor for an intestinal transplant. The CDR3 runs from the conserved cysteine through the conserved F or W. A D gene is named only where the DNA matches it firmly. Clone sizes are given selectively: once, few, many, or a class where the clone is expanded.

-,TRBV12-5,-,TRBJ1-2,CASGLVSLPLYGYTF,TGTGCTAGTGGTTTGGTCTCCCTCCCCTTATATGGCTACACCTTC
-,TRBV5-1,-,TRBJ2-7,CASSPDPSGTASVSYF,TGCGCCAGCAGTCCCGATCCGAGTGGGACCGCAAGCGTATCTTACTTC
-,TRBV6-4,-,TRBJ2-1,CASSLPGQRFSVGEGEQFF,TGTGCCAGCAGCTTACCGGGACAACGTTTCTCTGTGGGGGAAGGTGAGCAGTTCTTC
-,TRBV5-4,-,TRBJ2-7,CASSGNSYEQYF,TGTGCCAGCAGCGGAAACTCCTACGAGCAGTACTTC
TRBD1,TRBV6-6,-,TRBJ1-2,CASSYHRGYNYGYTF,TGTGCCAGCAGTTACCACAGGGGGTATAACTATGGCTACACCTTC
TRBD1,TRBV5-4,few,TRBJ1-6,CASSGGQSYNSPLHF,TGTGCCAGCAGCGGGGGACAGTCCTATAATTCACCCCTCCACTTT
TRBD2,TRBV7-9,-,TRBJ2-2,CASSLYLSGITGELFF,TGTGCCAGCAGCTTATATCTTAGCGGGATCACCGGGGAGCTGTTTTTT
-,TRBV14,-,TRBJ2-1,CASSFRLVTYNEQFF,TGTGCCAGCAGCTTCCGACTAGTAACCTACAATGAGCAGTTCTTC
TRBD1,TRBV6-1,-,TRBJ1-2,CASSEAGQEYGYTF,TGTGCCAGCAGTGAAGCAGGACAGGAGTACGGCTACACCTTC
TRBD1,TRBV19,-,TRBJ1-2,CASILRQGNIYGYTF,TGTGCCAGTATCCTCAGACAGGGAAATATCTATGGCTACACCTTC
TRBD1,TRBV18,-,TRBJ2-6,CASSRLTTGGAASGANVLTF,TGTGCCAGCTCACGTTTGACGACAGGGGGCGCAGCCTCTGGGGCCAACGTCCTGACTTTC
-,TRBV19,-,TRBJ2-7,CASRGHFGYEQYF,TGTGCCAGTAGAGGTCACTTCGGCTACGAGCAGTACTTC
TRBD1,TRBV6-5,-,TRBJ2-7,CASSWDRGAYEQYF,TGTGCCAGCAGTTGGGACAGGGGTGCCTACGAGCAGTACTTC
TRBD1,TRBV19,-,TRBJ1-2,CASSPRDRGHGYTF,TGTGCCAGTAGTCCCAGGGACAGGGGCCATGGCTACACCTTC
TRBD2,TRBV4-2,-,TRBJ2-7,CASSQTSSYGQYF,TGTGCCAGCAGCCAGACTAGCTCCTACGGGCAGTACTTC
-,TRBV19,-,TRBJ2-3,CASSIERATDTQYF,TGTGCCAGTAGTATAGAACGCGCCACAGATACGCAGTATTTT
TRBD1,TRBV6-6,-,TRBJ1-6,CASSLLQGNNSPLHF,TGTGCCAGCAGTTTGTTACAGGGGAATAATTCACCCCTCCACTTT
-,TRBV2,-,TRBJ1-4,CASSEHLNEKLFF,TGTGCCAGCAGTGAACACTTAAATGAAAAACTGTTTTTT
TRBD2,TRBV7-2,-,TRBJ2-7,CASSPGLAGGRGGYEQYF,TGTGCCAGCAGCCCGGGACTAGCGGGGGGGCGCGGTGGCTACGAGCAGTACTTC
TRBD1,TRBV11-3,-,TRBJ2-5,CASSIEPGQGARETQYF,TGTGCCAGCAGCATAGAACCGGGACAGGGGGCTAGAGAGACCCAGTACTTC
-,TRBV29-1,few,TRBJ2-1,CSAYHRRREQFF,TGCAGCGCCTACCACAGGCGACGGGAGCAGTTCTTC
-,TRBV2,-,TRBJ1-2,CASSEEGRANYGYTF,TGTGCCAGCAGTGAGGAGGGTCGGGCGAACTATGGCTACACCTTC
TRBD1,TRBV30,once,TRBJ1-5,CAWTGGLDQPQHF,TGTGCCTGGACAGGGGGGCTGGATCAGCCCCAGCATTTT